The 16 T cell receptor beta chains below all came from one sample that was sequenced in a study of blood T cells in healthy people across ages. Next came a second PCR, run for about 7 to 12 cycles, which used a sample-barcoded 5' primer along with a J-beta primer mix. TCRdb fed the 5' RACE reads into MiXCR, producing one record per CDR3 protein. There are some 1.4 million distinct CDR3 sequences in the sample; 42% occur only once, and roughly 8.2% lies in the top ten. The sequenced sample was blood. The receptors come from a young woman in good health.

This clonotype was found a few times. The chain is built from TRBV20-1 and TRBJ1-4; D is ambiguous. The CDR3 is made up of 14 amino acids. Trimming removed 4 bases from V and 0 bases from J, with 9 bases in between. The germline gives CDR1 DFQATT, CDR2 SNEGSKA (reference sequence). The CDR3 sequence is CSAILVATNEKLFF. The CDR3 DNA follows: TGCAGTGCTATTCTCGTTGCAACTAATGAAAAACTGTTTTTT.

The CDR3: CASSQSGTSVAQYF. CDR3 nucleotide sequence: TGTGCCAGCAGCCAGTCCGGGACTAGTGTGGCGCAGTACTTC. J is TRBJ2-5 and V is TRBV4-2, with 8 bases matching TRBD2. Germline V gives CDR1 LGHNA, CDR2 YNFKEQ. The V segment lost 3 bases and the J segment 11 bases; nucleotides outside the gene matches: 11. The CDR3 length is 14 residues.

This clonotype was counted a few times. The chain has TRBV9 and TRBJ2-5, with a possible D match to TRBD1 (6 bases). Trimming removed 2 bases at V and 5 bases at J, with 16 bases between. The germline V gene has CDR1 SGDLS and CDR2 YYNGEE. The CDR3 consists of 15 residues. The CDR3, as DNA: TGTGCCAGCAGCGTTACATCAGGGGTTGGGGAGACCCAGTACTTC. This encodes CASSVTSGVGETQYF.

The chain is built from TRBV7-2 and TRBJ2-7; 7 bases are a match to TRBD2. V shed 5 bases and J 7 bases; nucleotides not matched to a gene: 14. This CDR3 has 15 residues. Germline CDR1 reads SGHTA; CDR2 reads FQGNSA. CDR3: CASSASGAYYNEQYF. The CDR3 coding sequence is TGTGCCAGCAGCGCGAGCGGGGCGTATTACAATGAGCAGTACTTC.

In its sample, this clonotype was seen a few times. This chain connects TRBV20-1 to TRBJ1-1, with D possibly being TRBD1 (6 bases). The CDR3 runs to 17 residues. Germline V lookup: CDR1 DFQATT, CDR2 SNEGSKA (reference sequence). V was trimmed by 6 bases and J by 0 bases, leaving 23 bases between them. Written as DNA, the CDR3 is TGCAGTGCGGCCTCCCGGGACAAGGTTGGGATGAACACTGAAGCTTTCTTT. Its protein product is CSAASRDKVGMNTEAFF.

This clonotype has a handful of counts. The CDR3 DNA reads as TGTGCCAGCAGTTTAGTGGGCAGGTACTACGAGCAGTACTTC. As protein: CASSLVGRYYEQYF. This chain links TRBV28 with TRBJ2-5; no reliable D call. Near its end, the DNA agrees better with TRBJ2-7, so the J call may be wrong. The CDR3 covers 14 residues. Germline V gives CDR1 MDHEN, CDR2 SYDVKM.

This clonotype came up once. The chain carries TRBV12-3 or TRBV12-4 and TRBJ2-7, with a possible D match to TRBD2 (5 bases). Trimming cost V 5 bases and J 0 bases, with 14 bases left between them. CDR3 length: 15 residues. The CDR3: CASSVSVSSSYEQYF. CDR3 DNA: TGTGCCAGCAGTGTTAGCGTTTCGAGCTCCTACGAGCAGTACTTC.

This clonotype occurred a few times. The chain is built from TRBV6-1 and TRBJ2-4, with TRBD2 identical over 13 bases. The DNA matches TRBJ2-7 better at its end, which makes the J call doubtful. CDR1 and CDR2 (germline): MNHNS, SASEGT. The CDR3 is made up of 17 amino acids. The DNA for the CDR3 is TGTGCCAGCAGTGAGGGACTAGCGGGATCTCGCTCCTACGAGCAGTACTTC. This codes for CASSEGLAGSRSYEQYF.

This clonotype was counted between two and nine times. V is TRBV11-2 and J is TRBJ2-3; TRBD1 or TRBD2 may be the D gene (5 bases each). The germline gives CDR1 SGHAT, CDR2 FQNNGV. CDR3 length: 14 amino acids. V was shortened by 5 bases and J by 2 bases, with 11 bases between the two germline ends. The CDR3 nucleotides are TGTGCCAGCAGCCCCGGGGCTAACACAGATACGCAGTATTTT. Protein: CASSPGANTDTQYF.

The chain employs TRBV4-2 and TRBJ2-1; 9 bases match TRBD2. Trimming at V came to 4 bases and at J to 9 bases, leaving 7 bases not matched to a gene. CDR1 and CDR2 from the germline V gene are LGHNA and YNFKEQ. The CDR3 has 14 residues. The CDR3 DNA reads as TGTGCCAGCAGCCCTAGCGGGGCTTCAGCTGAGCAGTTCTTC. This encodes CASSPSGASAEQFF.

This clonotype was seen only a few times. This chain uses TRBV2 with TRBJ1-2; D possibly corresponds to TRBD1 (5 bases). CDR1 is SNHLY and CDR2 is FYNNEI in the germline V gene. The CDR3 is 15 residues long. V was cut by 1 base and J by 2 bases, with 11 bases left in between. In DNA form, the CDR3 reads TGTGCCAGCAGTGAAGTCGGGGGATCCAACTATGGCTACACCTTC. Protein sequence: CASSEVGGSNYGYTF.

The count of this clonotype is one. The chain joins TRBV20-1 to TRBJ1-3; perhaps TRBD1 as D (5 bases). Germline V gene data show CDR1 as DFQATT and CDR2 as SNEGSKA (reference sequence). V was clipped by 5 bases and J by 6 bases, with 11 bases between them. This CDR3 region has 12 residues. The CDR3 region has the DNA TGCAGTGCTGGGGCCTTTGAAAACACCATATATTTT. It specifies CSAGAFENTIYF.

The rearrangement uses TRBV6-9 and TRBJ1-5, with unresolved D. CDR1 and CDR2 from the germline V gene are MNHGY and SVAAGI. The CDR3 has 16 amino acids. V was cut by 8 bases and J by 1 base, with 18 bases left in between. For the CDR3, the DNA is TGTGCCAGCCCGTACTCGGAGCAGTCCAGCAATCAGCCCCAGCATTTT. Amino acids: CASPYSEQSSNQPQHF.

This clonotype has more than one count but fewer than ten. V is TRBV7-2 and J is TRBJ2-3, with D perhaps given as TRBD1 or TRBD2 (5 bases each). The CDR3 contains 14 residues. Germline CDR1 reads SGHTA; CDR2 reads FQGNSA. The V and J ends lost 3 bases and 6 bases respectively, with 13 bases between them. Here the CDR3 reads CASSFPGTIDTQYF. DNA for the CDR3: TGTGCCAGCAGCTTCCCCGGGACCATTGATACGCAGTATTTT.

The chain carries TRBV20-1 and TRBJ2-1, with a weak D call TRBD1 (5 bases). This CDR3 comprises 11 residues. V was shortened by 6 bases and J by 9 bases, with 12 bases between the two germline ends. The germline V gene has CDR1 DFQATT and CDR2 SNEGSKA (reference sequence). This CDR3 reads CSARWGCEQFF. The CDR3 nucleotides are TGCAGTGCAAGGTGGGGCTGTGAGCAGTTCTTC.

This clonotype was seen many times. This chain connects TRBV20-1 to TRBJ2-1; 9 bases match TRBD2. This CDR3 is built from 18 residues. The germline V gene has CDR1 DFQATT and CDR2 SNEGSKA (reference sequence). Losses at the gene ends were 1 base for V and 1 base for J; bases not matched to a gene: 11. The CDR3 DNA is TGCAGTGCTAGAGCCCTAGCGGGGTTGGTGGGATCCTACAATGAGCAGTTCTTC. It codes for CSARALAGLVGSYNEQFF.